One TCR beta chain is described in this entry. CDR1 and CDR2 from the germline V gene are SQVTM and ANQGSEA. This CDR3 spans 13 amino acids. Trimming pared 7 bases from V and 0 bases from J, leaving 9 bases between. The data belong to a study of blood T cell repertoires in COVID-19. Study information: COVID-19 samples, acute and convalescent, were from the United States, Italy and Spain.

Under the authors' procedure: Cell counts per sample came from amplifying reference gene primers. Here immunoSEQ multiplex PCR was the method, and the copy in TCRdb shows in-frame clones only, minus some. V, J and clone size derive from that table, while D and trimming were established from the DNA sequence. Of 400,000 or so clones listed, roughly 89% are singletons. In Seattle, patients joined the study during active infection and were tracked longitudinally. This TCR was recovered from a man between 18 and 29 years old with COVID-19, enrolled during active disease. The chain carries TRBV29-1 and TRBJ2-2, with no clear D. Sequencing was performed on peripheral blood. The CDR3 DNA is TGCAGCGGCGGCAACCCGAACACCGGGGAGCTGTTTTTT. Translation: CSGGNPNTGELFF.